This T cell receptor (beta chain) originates from a study of T cell changes during pregnancy in multiple sclerosis. The data were produced by immunoSEQ multiplex PCR, yet TCRdb's version contains in-frame clones alone and is incomplete. Among roughly 86,000 clones, roughly 92% were seen once, and the ten largest hold 2.6%. Germline V gene lookup returns CDR1 SGHVS and CDR2 FQNEAQ. The CDR3 spans 14 residues. The germline V and J ends were trimmed by 3 bases and 0 bases, with 9 bases remaining between them. The chain employs TRBV7-8 and TRBJ2-7; the D is unclear. The sequencing used peripheral blood, collected in the first trimester of pregnancy. The clonotype comes from a female donor with multiple sclerosis, enrolled in a pregnancy study. CDR3: CASSLINFSYEQYF. Here the CDR3 DNA reads TGTGCCAGCAGCTTGATTAACTTCTCCTACGAGCAGTACTTC.